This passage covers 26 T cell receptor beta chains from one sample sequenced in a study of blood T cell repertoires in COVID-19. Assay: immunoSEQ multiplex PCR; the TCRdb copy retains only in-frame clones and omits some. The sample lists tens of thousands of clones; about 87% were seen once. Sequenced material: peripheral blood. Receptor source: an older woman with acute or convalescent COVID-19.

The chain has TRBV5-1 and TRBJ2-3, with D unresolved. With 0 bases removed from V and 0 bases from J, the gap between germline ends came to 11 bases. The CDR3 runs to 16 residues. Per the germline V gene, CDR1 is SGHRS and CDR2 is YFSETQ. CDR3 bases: TGCGCCAGCAGCTTGGTGCTTACTGCTAGCACAGATACGCAGTATTTT. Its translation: CASSLVLTASTDTQYF.

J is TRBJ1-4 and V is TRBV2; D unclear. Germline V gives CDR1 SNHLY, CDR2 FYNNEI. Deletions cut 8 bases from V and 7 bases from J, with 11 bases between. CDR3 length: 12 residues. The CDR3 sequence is CASGGEGEKLFF. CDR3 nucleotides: TGTGCCAGCGGTGGGGAGGGTGAAAAACTGTTTTTT.

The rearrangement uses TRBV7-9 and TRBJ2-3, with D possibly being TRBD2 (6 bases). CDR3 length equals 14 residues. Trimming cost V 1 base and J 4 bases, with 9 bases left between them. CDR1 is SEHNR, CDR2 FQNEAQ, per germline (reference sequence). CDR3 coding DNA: TGTGCCAGCAGCTTAGTCGGAGGGTCAGATACGCAGTATTTT. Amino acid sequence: CASSLVGGSDTQYF.

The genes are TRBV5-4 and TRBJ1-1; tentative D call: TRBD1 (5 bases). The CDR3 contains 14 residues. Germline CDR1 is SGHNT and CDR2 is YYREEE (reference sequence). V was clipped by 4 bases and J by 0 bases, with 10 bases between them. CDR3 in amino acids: CASSSRDLNTEAFF. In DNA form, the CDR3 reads TGTGCCAGCAGCAGCCGGGACTTGAACACTGAAGCTTTCTTT.

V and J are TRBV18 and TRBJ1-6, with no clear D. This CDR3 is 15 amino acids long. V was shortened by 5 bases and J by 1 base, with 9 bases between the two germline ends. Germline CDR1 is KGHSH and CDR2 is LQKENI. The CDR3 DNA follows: TGTGCCAGCTCAAGAGGAGCGTCCTATAATTCACCCCTCCACTTT. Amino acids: CASSRGASYNSPLHF.

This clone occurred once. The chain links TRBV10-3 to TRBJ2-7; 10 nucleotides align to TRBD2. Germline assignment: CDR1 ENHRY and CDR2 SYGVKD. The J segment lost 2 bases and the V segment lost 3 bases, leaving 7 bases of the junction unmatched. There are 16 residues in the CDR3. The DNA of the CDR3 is TGTGCCATCAGTGATGAAAGGACTAGCGGAACCTACGAGCAGTACGTC. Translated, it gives CAISDERTSGTYEQYV.

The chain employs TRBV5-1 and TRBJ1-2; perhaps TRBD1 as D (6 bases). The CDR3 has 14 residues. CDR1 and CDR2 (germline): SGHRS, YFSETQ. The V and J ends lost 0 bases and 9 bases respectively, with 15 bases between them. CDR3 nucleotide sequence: TGCGCCAGCAGCTTGGGCGGACAGACTTATAGCTACACCTTC. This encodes CASSLGGQTYSYTF.

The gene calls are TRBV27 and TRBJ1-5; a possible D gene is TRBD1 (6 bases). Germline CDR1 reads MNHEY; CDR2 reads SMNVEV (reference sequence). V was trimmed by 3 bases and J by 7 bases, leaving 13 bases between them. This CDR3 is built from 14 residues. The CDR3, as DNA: TGTGCCAGCAGTTTTCTTCAGGGGAACCAGCCCCAGCATTTT. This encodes CASSFLQGNQPQHF.

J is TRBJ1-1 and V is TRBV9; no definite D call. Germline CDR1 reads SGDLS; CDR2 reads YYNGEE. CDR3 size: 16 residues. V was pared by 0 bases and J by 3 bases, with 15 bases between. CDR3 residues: CASSVATEGRDTEAFF. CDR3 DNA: TGTGCCAGCAGCGTAGCTACGGAAGGGAGAGACACTGAAGCTTTCTTT.

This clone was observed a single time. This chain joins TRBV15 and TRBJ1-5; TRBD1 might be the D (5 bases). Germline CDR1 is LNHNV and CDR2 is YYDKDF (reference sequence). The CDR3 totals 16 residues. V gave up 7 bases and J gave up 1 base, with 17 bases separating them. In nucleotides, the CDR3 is TGTGCCACCACCCAGGGAGGGGCTCGGAGCAATCAGCCCCAGCATTTT. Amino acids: CATTQGGARSNQPQHF.

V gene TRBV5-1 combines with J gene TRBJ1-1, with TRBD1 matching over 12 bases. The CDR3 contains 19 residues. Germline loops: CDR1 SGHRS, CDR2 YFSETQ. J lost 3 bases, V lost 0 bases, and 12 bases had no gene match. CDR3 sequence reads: CASSLVSGTGGVLDTEAFF. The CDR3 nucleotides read TGCGCCAGCAGCTTGGTATCTGGGACAGGGGGCGTCTTGGACACTGAAGCTTTCTTT.

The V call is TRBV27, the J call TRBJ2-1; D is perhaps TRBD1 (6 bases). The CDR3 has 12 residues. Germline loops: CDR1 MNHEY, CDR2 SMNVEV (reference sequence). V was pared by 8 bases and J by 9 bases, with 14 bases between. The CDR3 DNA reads TGTGCCAGCGGCATTACAGGGATTGAGCAGTTCTTC. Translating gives CASGITGIEQFF.

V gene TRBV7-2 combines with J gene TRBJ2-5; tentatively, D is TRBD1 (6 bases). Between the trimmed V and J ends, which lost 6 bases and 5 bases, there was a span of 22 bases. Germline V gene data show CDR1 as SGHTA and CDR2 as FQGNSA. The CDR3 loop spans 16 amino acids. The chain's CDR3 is CASRKQGLGEWETQYF. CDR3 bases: TGTGCCAGCAGGAAACAGGGTCTAGGGGAGTGGGAGACCCAGTACTTC.

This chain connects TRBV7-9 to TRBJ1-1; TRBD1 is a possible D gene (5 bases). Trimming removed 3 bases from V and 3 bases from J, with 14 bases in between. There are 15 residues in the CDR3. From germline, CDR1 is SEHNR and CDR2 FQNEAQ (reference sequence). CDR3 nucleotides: TGTGCCAGCAGCTTTTCTCAGGGAAGGGACACTGAAGCTTTCTTT. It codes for CASSFSQGRDTEAFF.

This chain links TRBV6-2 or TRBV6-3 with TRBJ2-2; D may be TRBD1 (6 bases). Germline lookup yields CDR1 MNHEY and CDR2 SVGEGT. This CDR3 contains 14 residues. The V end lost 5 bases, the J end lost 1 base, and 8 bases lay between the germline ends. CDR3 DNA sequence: TGTGCCAGCAGTAGGACAGTGAACACCGGGGAGCTGTTTTTT. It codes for CASSRTVNTGELFF.

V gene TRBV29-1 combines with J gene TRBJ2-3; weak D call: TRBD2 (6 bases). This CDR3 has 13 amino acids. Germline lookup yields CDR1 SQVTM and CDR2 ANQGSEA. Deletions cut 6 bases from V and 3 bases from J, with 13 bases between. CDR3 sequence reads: CSVLAEGTDTQYF. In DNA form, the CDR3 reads TGCAGCGTCTTAGCGGAGGGGACAGATACGCAGTATTTT.

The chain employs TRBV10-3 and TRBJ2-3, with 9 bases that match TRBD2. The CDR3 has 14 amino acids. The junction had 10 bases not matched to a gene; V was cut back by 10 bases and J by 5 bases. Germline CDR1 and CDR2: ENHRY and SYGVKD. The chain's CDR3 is CATLAGSAGDTQYF. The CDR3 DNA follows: TGTGCCACCCTAGCGGGGTCCGCAGGAGATACGCAGTATTTT.

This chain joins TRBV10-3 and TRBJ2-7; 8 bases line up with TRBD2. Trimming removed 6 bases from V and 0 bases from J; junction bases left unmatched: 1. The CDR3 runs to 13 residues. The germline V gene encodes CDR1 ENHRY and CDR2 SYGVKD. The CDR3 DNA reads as TGTGCCATCAGCAGCGGGAGCTCCTACGAGCAGTACGTC. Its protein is CAISSGSSYEQYV.

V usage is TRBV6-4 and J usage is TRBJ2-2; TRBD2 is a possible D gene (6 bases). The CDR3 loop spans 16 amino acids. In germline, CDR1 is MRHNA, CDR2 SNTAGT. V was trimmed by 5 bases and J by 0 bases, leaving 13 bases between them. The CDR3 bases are TGTGCCAGCAGTCCCAGCGGGCCAGCGAACACCGGGGAGCTGTTTTTT. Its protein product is CASSPSGPANTGELFF.

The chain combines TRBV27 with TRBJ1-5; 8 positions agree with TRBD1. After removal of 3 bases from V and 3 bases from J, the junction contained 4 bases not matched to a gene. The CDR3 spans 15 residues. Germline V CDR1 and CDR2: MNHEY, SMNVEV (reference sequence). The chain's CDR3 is CASSFATGDNQPQHF. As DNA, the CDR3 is TGTGCCAGCAGTTTCGCGACAGGGGACAATCAGCCCCAGCATTTT.

The CDR3 region is CASRRSPAGFGTDTQYF. Here the CDR3 DNA reads TGTGCCAGTAGGAGAAGCCCAGCGGGATTTGGCACAGATACGCAGTATTTT. The V gene is TRBV19, the J gene TRBJ2-3; 7 nucleotides agree with TRBD2. This CDR3 spans 17 amino acids. Germline-derived CDR1 and CDR2 are LNHDA and SQIVND (reference sequence). The V gene end was trimmed by 6 bases and the J gene end by 1 base; junction bases not matched to a gene: 13.

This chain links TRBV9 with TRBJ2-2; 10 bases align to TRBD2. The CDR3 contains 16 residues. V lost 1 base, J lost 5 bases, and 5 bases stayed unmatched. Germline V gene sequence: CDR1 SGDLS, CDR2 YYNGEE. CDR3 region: CASSVSGRANTGELFF. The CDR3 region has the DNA TGTGCCAGCAGCGTAAGCGGGAGGGCCAATACCGGGGAGCTGTTTTTT.

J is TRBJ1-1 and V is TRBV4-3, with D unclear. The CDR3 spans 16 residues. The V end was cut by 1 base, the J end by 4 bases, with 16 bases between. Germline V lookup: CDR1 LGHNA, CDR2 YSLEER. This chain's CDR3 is CASSQVGASRGTEAFF. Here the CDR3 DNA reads TGCGCCAGCAGCCAAGTGGGTGCCTCCCGGGGCACTGAAGCTTTCTTT.

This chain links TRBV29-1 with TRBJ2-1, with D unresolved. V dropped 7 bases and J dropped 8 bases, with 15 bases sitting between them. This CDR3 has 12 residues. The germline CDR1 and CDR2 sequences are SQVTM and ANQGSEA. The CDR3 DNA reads TGCAGCGCCCAACTAAGGTTCCATGAGCAGTTCTTC. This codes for CSAQLRFHEQFF.

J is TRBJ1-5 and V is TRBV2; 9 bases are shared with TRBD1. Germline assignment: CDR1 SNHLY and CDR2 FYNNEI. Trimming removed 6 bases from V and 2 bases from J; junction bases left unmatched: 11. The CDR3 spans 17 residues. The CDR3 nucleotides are TGTGCCAGCAGCGAACAAGCGGGACAGGGTGGCAATCAGCCCCAGCATTTT. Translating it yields CASSEQAGQGGNQPQHF. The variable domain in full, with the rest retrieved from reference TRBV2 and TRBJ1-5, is EPEVTQTPSHQVTQMGQEVILRCVPISNHLYFYWYRQILGQKVEFLVSFYNNEISEKSEIFDDQFSVERPDGSNFTLKIRSTKLEDSAMYFCASSEQAGQGGNQPQHFGDGTRLSIL.

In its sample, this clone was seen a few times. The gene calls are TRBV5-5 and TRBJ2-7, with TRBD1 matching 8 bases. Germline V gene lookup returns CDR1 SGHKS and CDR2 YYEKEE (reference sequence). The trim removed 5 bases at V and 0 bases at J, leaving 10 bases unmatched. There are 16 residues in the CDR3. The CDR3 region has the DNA TGTGCCAGCAGGCGTGGGGAGACAGGGGCCTCCTACGAGCAGTACGTC. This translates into CASRRGETGASYEQYV.